These T cell receptor beta chains were read from a single sample in a study of blood T cell repertoires in COVID-19. Here immunoSEQ multiplex PCR was the method, and the copy in TCRdb shows in-frame clones only, minus some. The sample lists around 100,000 clones, approximately 86% occurring once. The sample was peripheral blood. The source of these receptors is a man of 80 years or more with acute or convalescent COVID-19. Each CDR3 is given with its conserved first and last residue. The D gene is left open where the match is weak. Clone sizes are given selectively: once, few, many, or a class where the clone is expanded.

V	size	J	D	CDR3	DNA
TRBV19	-	TRBJ1-6	-	CASSTQASVNSPLHF	TGTGCCAGTAGTACCCAGGCAAGTGTGAATTCACCCCTCCACTTT
TRBV6-6	-	TRBJ1-5	-	CASSPLSNQPQHF	TGTGCCAGCAGTCCCCTTAGCAATCAGCCCCAGCATTTT
TRBV19	-	TRBJ1-4	-	CASTSGQNEKLFF	TGTGCCAGTACCTCCGGACAGAATGAAAAACTGTTTTTT
TRBV19	-	TRBJ2-5	-	CASSTTGPGGETQYF	TGTGCCAGTAGTACGACAGGGCCGGGGGGGGAGACCCAGTACTTC
TRBV5-5	-	TRBJ2-5	TRBD1	CASSWGTEETQYF	TGTGCCAGCAGCTGGGGGACAGAAGAGACCCAGTACTTC
TRBV7-2	-	TRBJ2-7	-	CASSLGGRGYEQYF	TGTGCCAGCAGCTTAGGGGGAAGGGGTTACGAGCAGTACTTC
TRBV18	-	TRBJ2-2	TRBD1	CASSPRGQGNTGELFF	TGTGCCAGCTCACCAAGGGGACAGGGGAACACCGGGGAGCTGTTTTTT
TRBV5-4	-	TRBJ2-3	-	CASSLAPGTTDTQYF	TGTGCCAGCAGCTTGGCCCCGGGTACAACAGATACGCAGTATTTT
TRBV5-5	-	TRBJ1-6	-	CASSFSGTLYNSPLHF	TGTGCCAGCAGCTTCTCCGGGACACTCTATAATTCACCCCTCCACTTT
TRBV6-2/TRBV6-3	few	TRBJ1-1	-	CASSYFRGFEAFF	TGTGCCAGCAGTTACTTTCGAGGGTTTGAAGCTTTCTTT
TRBV5-4	-	TRBJ2-3	-	CVTAAGRSRDTQYF	TGTGTCACGGCGGCAGGGCGATCCAGGGATACGCAGTATTTT
TRBV11-2	-	TRBJ2-2	TRBD2	CASSRWTSGRTGELFF	TGTGCCAGCAGCCGATGGACTAGCGGGAGGACCGGGGAGCTGTTTTTT
TRBV6-5	-	TRBJ1-1	-	CASRVAAGTEAFF	TGTGCCAGCAGGGTCGCCGCGGGCACTGAAGCTTTCTTT
TRBV19	-	TRBJ2-7	TRBD1	CASSISTPDRADEQYF	TGTGCCAGTAGTATATCTACACCGGACAGGGCTGACGAGCAGTACTTC
TRBV6-4	-	TRBJ2-1	-	CASSDSSRNEQFF	TGTGCCAGCAGTGACTCGAGTCGGAATGAGCAGTTCTTC
TRBV29-1	-	TRBJ2-3	-	CSVGTSTDTQYF	TGCAGCGTCGGGACTAGCACAGATACGCAGTATTTT
TRBV7-2	once	TRBJ1-2	TRBD1	CASSLARLGQGYGYTF	TGTGCCAGCAGCTTAGCCCGATTAGGACAGGGCTATGGCTACACCTTC
TRBV29-1	-	TRBJ2-1	TRBD2	CSVESTSGGISYNEQFF	TGCAGCGTTGAATCGACTAGCGGGGGAATCTCCTACAATGAGCAGTTCTTC
TRBV19	-	TRBJ1-5	-	CASTGGSNQPQHF	TGTGCCAGTACCGGGGGAAGCAATCAGCCCCAGCATTTT
TRBV5-1	-	TRBJ2-3	-	CASSLNPGTDTQYF	TGCGCCAGCAGCTTGAACCCGGGCACAGATACGCAGTATTTT
TRBV4-3	-	TRBJ1-2	-	CASSQEPGLLSNYGYTF	TGCGCCAGCAGCCAAGAGCCAGGGCTCTTATCTAACTATGGCTACACCTTC
TRBV6-2/TRBV6-3	once	TRBJ2-5	-	CASSHRLSPQETQYF	TGTGCCAGCAGTCACCGATTGAGTCCCCAAGAGACCCAGTACTTC
TRBV4-3	-	TRBJ1-2	-	CASSLSPVHGYTF	TGCGCCAGCAGCCTTTCCCCGGTGCATGGCTACACCTTC
TRBV7-3	-	TRBJ2-1	TRBD2	CASSPGLAGVDEQFF	TGTGCCAGCAGTCCGGGACTAGCGGGAGTTGATGAGCAGTTCTTC
TRBV6-5	-	TRBJ2-1	TRBD1	CASRGDRAYNEQFF	TGTGCCAGCAGGGGGGACAGGGCTTACAATGAGCAGTTCTTC
TRBV28	-	TRBJ2-5	-	CASSLSRAQETQYF	TGTGCCAGCAGTTTATCCAGGGCCCAAGAGACCCAGTACTTC
TRBV9	few	TRBJ1-2	TRBD1	CASSVDHRGYGYTF	TGTGCCAGCAGCGTAGACCACAGGGGTTATGGCTACACCTTC
TRBV4-3	once	TRBJ2-3	TRBD2	CASSPTSGRGNTQYF	TGCGCCAGCAGCCCGACTAGCGGGAGAGGAAATACGCAGTATTTT
TRBV2	-	TRBJ1-2	-	CASSEGRGLYGYTF	TGTGCCAGCAGTGAAGGTCGCGGGCTCTATGGCTACACCTTC
TRBV5-4	-	TRBJ2-3	-	CASSFPVGTDTQYF	TGTGCCAGCAGCTTTCCAGTGGGCACAGATACGCAGTATTTT
TRBV27	-	TRBJ1-1	TRBD1	CASSPGYTGAGTEAFF	TGTGCCAGCAGCCCCGGGTACACAGGGGCGGGCACTGAAGCTTTCTTT
TRBV6-2/TRBV6-3	-	TRBJ1-1	-	CASSLLVSTEAFF	TGTGCCAGCAGTTTATTAGTGAGCACTGAAGCTTTCTTT
TRBV15	-	TRBJ2-2	-	CATSRDPTGNTGELFF	TGTGCCACCAGTAGAGATCCGACAGGGAACACCGGGGAGCTGTTTTTT
TRBV6-2/TRBV6-3	few	TRBJ2-2	TRBD1	CASSYYGTANTGELFF	TGTGCCAGCAGTTATTATGGGACAGCGAACACCGGGGAGCTGTTTTTT
TRBV19	-	TRBJ2-7	-	CASSITYRGVRGYEQYF	TGTGCCAGTAGTATCACATACAGGGGAGTGCGGGGCTACGAGCAGTACTTC
TRBV19	-	TRBJ1-1	TRBD1	CASRQGQGETEAFF	TGTGCCAGTAGACAGGGACAGGGTGAGACTGAAGCTTTCTTT
TRBV7-2	-	TRBJ2-1	TRBD2	CASSPLAGGSYNEQFF	TGTGCCAGCAGCCCACTAGCGGGAGGCTCCTACAATGAGCAGTTCTTC
TRBV7-2	-	TRBJ2-7	-	CASGASTIYEQYF	TGTGCCAGCGGGGCGTCAACGATTTACGAGCAGTACTTC
TRBV5-1	-	TRBJ2-2	-	CASSLSRDTGELFF	TGCGCCAGCAGCTTGAGCAGGGACACCGGGGAGCTGTTTTTT
TRBV30	-	TRBJ2-2	-	CAWSVLNTGELFF	TGTGCCTGGAGTGTACTTAACACCGGGGAGCTGTTTTTT
TRBV7-8	-	TRBJ2-2	TRBD2	CASNHPGTSGINTGELFF	TGTGCCAGCAACCACCCCGGGACTAGCGGGATTAATACCGGGGAGCTGTTTTTT